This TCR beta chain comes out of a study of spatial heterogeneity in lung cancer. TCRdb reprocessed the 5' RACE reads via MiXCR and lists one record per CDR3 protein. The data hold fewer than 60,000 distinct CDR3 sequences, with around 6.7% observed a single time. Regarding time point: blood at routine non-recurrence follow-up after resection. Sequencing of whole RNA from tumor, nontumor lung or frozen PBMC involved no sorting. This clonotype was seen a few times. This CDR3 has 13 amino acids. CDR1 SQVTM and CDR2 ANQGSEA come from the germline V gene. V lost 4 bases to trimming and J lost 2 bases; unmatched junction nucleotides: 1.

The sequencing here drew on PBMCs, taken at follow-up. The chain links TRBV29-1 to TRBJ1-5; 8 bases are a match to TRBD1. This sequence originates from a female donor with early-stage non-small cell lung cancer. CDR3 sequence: CSVAGGGNQPQHF. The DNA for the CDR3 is TGCAGCGTTGCAGGGGGCGGCAATCAGCCCCAGCATTTT.